This T cell receptor beta chain appears in the sequencing data of a study of blood T cell repertoires in COVID-19. The Seattle patients, enrolled during active infection, were followed longitudinally. The CDR3 is 14 amino acids. V lost 3 bases and J lost 4, with 12 bases in between. Germline V lookup: CDR1 MNHEY, CDR2 SVGAGI. In the original processing: By means of reference gene primer amplification, nucleated cell counts were estimated. Generated by immunoSEQ multiplex PCR, the TCRdb table keeps only in-frame clones and is missing some. Clonal size and the V and J genes are those of that table, whereas D and trimming came from the DNA. The profile shows about 420,000 clones, over 85% of them singletons.

The genes are TRBV6-5 and TRBJ1-1, with a tentative D call TRBD1 (5 bases). This clonotype was sampled from a man between 18 and 29 years old with COVID-19, enrolled during active disease. Sequencing was carried out using peripheral blood. CDR3 sequence: CASSYRQGGTEAFF. The CDR3 region has the DNA TGTGCCAGCAGTTATAGGCAGGGTGGCACTGAAGCTTTCTTT.